This T cell receptor beta chain was captured by sequencing in a study of blood T cell repertoires in COVID-19. CDR3 size: 13 residues. V shed 8 bases and J 6 bases; nucleotides not matched to a gene: 9. CDR1 and CDR2 (germline): SQVTM, ANQGSEA. Some clones are missing from TCRdb's copy, which holds only in-frame ones; the method was immunoSEQ multiplex PCR. Of about 200,000 clones listed, over 75% are singletons. This chain uses TRBV29-1 with TRBJ2-2; 7 bases agree with TRBD2. The clonotype originates from a man aged 50 to 59 with COVID-19, enrolled during active disease. The material sequenced was peripheral blood. CDR3 in amino acids: CSISGMRAGELFF. CDR3 nucleotide sequence: TGCAGCATAAGCGGGATGCGGGCCGGGGAGCTGTTTTTT.